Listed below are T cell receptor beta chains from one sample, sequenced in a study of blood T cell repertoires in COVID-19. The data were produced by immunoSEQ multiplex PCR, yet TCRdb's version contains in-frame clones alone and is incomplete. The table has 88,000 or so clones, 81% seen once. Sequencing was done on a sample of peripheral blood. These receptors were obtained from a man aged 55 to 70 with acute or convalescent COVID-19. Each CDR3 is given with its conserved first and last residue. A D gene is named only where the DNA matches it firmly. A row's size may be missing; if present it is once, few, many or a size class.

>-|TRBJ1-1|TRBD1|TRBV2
TGTGCCAGCAGTGGACAGGGGAGGAGTCGCACTGAAGCTTTCTTT
CASSGQGRSRTEAFF
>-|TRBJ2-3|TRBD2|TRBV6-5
TGTGCCAGCAGTTACTCGGGGGGGTCAGATACGCAGTATTTT
CASSYSGGSDTQYF
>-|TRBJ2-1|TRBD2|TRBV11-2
TGTGCCAGCAGCCCATACCCTAGGACTAGCCAACACAATGAGCAGTTCTTC
CASSPYPRTSQHNEQFF
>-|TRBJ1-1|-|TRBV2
TGTGCCAGCAGTGGGGGCAGGGGCACAGAAGCTTTCTTT
CASSGGRGTEAFF
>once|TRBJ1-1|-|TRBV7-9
TGTGCCACCGGTTTAATGGTGAACACTGAAGCTTTCTTT
CATGLMVNTEAFF
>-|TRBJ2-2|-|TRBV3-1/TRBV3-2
TGTGCCACACGAACAGGGACGAACACCGGGGAGCTGTTTTTT
CATRTGTNTGELFF
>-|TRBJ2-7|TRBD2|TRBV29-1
TGCAGCGTTGTTGGGGGGGATACTTCTATCGAGCAGTACTTC
CSVVGGDTSIEQYF
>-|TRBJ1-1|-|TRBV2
TGTGCCAGCGCGGCTGAAGTTGAAGCTTTCTTT
CASAAEVEAFF
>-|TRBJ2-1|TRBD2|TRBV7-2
TGTGCCAGCAGCTTAATGCGACTAGCGGGATCTGGGGAGCAGTTCTTC
CASSLMRLAGSGEQFF
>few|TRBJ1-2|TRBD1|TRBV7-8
TGTGCCAGCAGTTCGGACAGGGCCTATGGCTACACCTTC
CASSSDRAYGYTF
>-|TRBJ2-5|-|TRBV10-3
TGTGCCATCAGTGGGGGAGGAGGGTCTCAAGAGACCCAGTACTTC
CAISGGGGSQETQYF